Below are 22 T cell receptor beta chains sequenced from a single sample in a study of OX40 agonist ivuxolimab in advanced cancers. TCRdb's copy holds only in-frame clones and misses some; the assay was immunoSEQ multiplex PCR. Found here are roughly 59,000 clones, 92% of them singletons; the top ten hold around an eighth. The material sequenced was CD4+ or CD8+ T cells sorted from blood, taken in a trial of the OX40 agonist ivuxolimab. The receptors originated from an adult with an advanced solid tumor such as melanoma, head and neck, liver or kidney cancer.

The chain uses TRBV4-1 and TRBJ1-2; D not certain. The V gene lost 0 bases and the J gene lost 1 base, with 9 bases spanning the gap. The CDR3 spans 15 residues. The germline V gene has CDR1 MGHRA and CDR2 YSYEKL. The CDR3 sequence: CASSQDPGDNYGYTF. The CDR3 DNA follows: TGCGCCAGCAGCCAAGATCCAGGCGATAACTATGGCTACACCTTC.

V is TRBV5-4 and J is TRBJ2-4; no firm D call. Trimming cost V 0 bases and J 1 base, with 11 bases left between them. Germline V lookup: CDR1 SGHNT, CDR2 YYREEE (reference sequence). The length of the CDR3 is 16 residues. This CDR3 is CASSLDRNEAKNIQYF. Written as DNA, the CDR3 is TGTGCCAGCAGCTTGGACCGAAACGAGGCCAAAAACATTCAGTACTTC. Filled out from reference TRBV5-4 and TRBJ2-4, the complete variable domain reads ETGVTQSPTHLIKTRGQQVTLRCSSQSGHNTVSWYQQALGQGPQFIFQYYREEENGRGNFPPRFSGLQFPNYSSELNVNALELDDSALYLCASSLDRNEAKNIQYFGAGTRLSVL.

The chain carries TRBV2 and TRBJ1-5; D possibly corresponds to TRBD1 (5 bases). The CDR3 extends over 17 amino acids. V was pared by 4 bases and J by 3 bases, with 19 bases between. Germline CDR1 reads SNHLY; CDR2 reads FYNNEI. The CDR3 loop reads CASSVNPGRLHNQPQHF. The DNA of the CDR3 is TGTGCCAGCAGTGTTAACCCGGGACGGTTACACAATCAGCCCCAGCATTTT.

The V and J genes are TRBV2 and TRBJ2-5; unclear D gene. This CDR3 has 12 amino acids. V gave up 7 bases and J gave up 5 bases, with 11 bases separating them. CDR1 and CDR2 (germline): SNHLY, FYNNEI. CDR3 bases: TGTGCCAGCAATCCCTACGGGGAGACCCAGTACTTC. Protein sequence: CASNPYGETQYF.

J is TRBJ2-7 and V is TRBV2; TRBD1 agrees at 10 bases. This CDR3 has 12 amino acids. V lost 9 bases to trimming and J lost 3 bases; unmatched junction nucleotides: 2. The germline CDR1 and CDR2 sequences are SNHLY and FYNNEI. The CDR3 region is CASGTGDYEQYF. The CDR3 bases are TGTGCCAGTGGGACAGGGGACTACGAGCAGTACTTC. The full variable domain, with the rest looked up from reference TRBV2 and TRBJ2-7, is EPEVTQTPSHQVTQMGQEVILRCVPISNHLYFYWYRQILGQKVEFLVSFYNNEISEKSEIFDDQFSVERPDGSNFTLKIRSTKLEDSAMYFCASGTGDYEQYFGPGTRLTVT.

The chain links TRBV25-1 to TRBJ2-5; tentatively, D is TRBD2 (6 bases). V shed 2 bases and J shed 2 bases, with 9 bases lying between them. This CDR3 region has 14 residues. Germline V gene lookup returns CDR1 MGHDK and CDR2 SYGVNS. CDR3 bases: TGTGCCAGCAGTGAAGGGGACTCACAAGAGACCCAGTACTTC. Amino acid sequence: CASSEGDSQETQYF.

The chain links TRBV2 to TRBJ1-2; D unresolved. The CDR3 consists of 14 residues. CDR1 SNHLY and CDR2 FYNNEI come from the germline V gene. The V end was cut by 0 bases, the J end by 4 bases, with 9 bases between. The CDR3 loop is CASSEAGLGYGYTF. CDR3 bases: TGTGCCAGCAGTGAAGCCGGGTTGGGCTATGGCTACACCTTC.

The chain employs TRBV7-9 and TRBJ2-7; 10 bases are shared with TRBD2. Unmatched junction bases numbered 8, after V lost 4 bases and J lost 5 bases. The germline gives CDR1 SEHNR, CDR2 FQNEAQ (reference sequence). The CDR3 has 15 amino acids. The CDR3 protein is CASSSRAGGLDEQYF. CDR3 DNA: TGTGCCAGCAGCTCGAGAGCGGGAGGGCTCGACGAGCAGTACTTC. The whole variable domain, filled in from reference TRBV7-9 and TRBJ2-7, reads DTGVSQNPRHKITKRGQNVTFRCDPISEHNRLYWYRQTLGQGPEFLTYFQNEAQLEKSRLLSDRFSAERPKGSFSTLEIQRTEQGDSAMYLCASSSRAGGLDEQYFGPGTRLTVT.

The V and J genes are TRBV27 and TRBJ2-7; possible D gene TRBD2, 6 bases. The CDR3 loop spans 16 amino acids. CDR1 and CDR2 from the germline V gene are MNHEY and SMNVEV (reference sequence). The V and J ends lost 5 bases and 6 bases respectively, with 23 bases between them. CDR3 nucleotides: TGTGCCAGCAGTGTCCTCCGGGACCGCCGGGGGAGCGAGCAGTACTTC. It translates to CASSVLRDRRGSEQYF.

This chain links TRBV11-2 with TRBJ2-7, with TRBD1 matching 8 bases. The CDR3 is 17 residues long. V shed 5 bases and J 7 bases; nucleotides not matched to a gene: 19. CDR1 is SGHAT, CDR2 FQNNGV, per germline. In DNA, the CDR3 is TGTGCCAGCAGCCACGGAGACGGAGCGGACAGGGTAGGGGAGCAGTACTTC. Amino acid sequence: CASSHGDGADRVGEQYF.

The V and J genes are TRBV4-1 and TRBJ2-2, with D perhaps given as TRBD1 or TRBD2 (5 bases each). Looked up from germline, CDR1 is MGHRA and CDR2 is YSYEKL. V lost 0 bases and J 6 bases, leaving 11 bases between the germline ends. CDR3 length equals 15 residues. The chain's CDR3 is CASSQEGQGPGELFF. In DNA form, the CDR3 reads TGCGCCAGCAGCCAAGAGGGGCAGGGACCCGGGGAGCTGTTTTTT.

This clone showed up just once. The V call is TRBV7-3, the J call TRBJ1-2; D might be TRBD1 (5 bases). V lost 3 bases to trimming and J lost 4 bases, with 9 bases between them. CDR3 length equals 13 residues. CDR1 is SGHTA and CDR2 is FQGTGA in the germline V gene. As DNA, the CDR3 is TGTGCCAGCAGCTTTGAGGGGCGCTATGGCTACACCTTC. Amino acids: CASSFEGRYGYTF.

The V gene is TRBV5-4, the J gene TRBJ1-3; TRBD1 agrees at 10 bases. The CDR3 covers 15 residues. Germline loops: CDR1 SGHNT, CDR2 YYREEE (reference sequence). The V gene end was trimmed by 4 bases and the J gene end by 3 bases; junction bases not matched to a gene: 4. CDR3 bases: TGTGCCAGCAGCCCCGGGACAGGGGATGGAAACACCATATATTTT. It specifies CASSPGTGDGNTIYF.

The CDR3 DNA sequence: TGTGCCAGCAGTGCCTGGGAGAACTACGAGCAGTACTTC. Its translation: CASSAWENYEQYF. V and J are TRBV27 and TRBJ2-7; D might be TRBD2 (5 bases). CDR1 and CDR2 (germline): MNHEY, SMNVEV (reference sequence). Trimming took 5 bases from V and 3 from J, leaving 11 bases between them. This CDR3 region has 13 residues.

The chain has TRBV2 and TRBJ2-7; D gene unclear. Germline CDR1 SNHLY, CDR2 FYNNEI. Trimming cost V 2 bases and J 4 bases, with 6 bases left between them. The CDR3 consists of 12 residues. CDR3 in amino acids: CASSEQIYEQYF. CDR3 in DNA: TGTGCCAGCAGTGAACAAATTTACGAGCAGTACTTC.

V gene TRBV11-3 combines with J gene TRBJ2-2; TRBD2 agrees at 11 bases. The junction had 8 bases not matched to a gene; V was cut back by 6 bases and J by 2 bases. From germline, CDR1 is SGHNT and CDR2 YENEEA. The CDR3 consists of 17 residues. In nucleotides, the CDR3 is TGTGCCAGCAGTTTCCCAACTAGCGGGAGCAACACCGGGGAGCTGTTTTTT. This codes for CASSFPTSGSNTGELFF. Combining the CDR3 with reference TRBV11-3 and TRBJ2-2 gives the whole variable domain EAGVVQSPRYKIIEKKQPVAFWCNPISGHNTLYWYLQNLGQGPELLIRYENEEAVDDSQLPKDRFSAERLKGVDSTLKIQPAELGDSAVYLCASSFPTSGSNTGELFFGEGSRLTVL.

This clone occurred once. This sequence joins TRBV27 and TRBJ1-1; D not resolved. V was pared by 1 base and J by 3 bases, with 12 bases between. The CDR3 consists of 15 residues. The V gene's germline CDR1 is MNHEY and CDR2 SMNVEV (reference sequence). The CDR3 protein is CASSLFSVPYTEAFF. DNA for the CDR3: TGTGCCAGCAGTTTATTTTCCGTCCCATACACTGAAGCTTTCTTT.

CDR3 residues: CASSYGKNEQFF. As DNA, the CDR3 is TGTGCCAGCAGTTATGGAAAGAATGAGCAGTTCTTC. The V call is TRBV25-1, the J call TRBJ2-1; D not resolved. In germline, CDR1 is MGHDK, CDR2 SYGVNS. The CDR3 is 12 amino acids. Between the trimmed V and J ends, which lost 5 bases and 7 bases, there was a span of 9 bases.

CDR3 region: CASSVGPPLYEQYF. The CDR3 DNA is TGTGCCAGCAGTGTGGGACCGCCTCTCTACGAGCAGTACTTC. V and J are TRBV27 and TRBJ2-7; TRBD1 or TRBD2 may be the D gene (5 bases each). Looked up from germline, CDR1 is MNHEY and CDR2 is SMNVEV (reference sequence). This CDR3 contains 14 residues. V gave up 5 bases and J gave up 3 bases, with 14 bases separating them.

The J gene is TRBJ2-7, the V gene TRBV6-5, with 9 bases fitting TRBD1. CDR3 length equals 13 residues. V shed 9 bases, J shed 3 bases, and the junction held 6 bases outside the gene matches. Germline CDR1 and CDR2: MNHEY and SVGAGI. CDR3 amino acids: CASSGTGSYEQYF. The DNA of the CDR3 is TGTGCCAGTTCCGGGACAGGGAGCTACGAGCAGTACTTC.

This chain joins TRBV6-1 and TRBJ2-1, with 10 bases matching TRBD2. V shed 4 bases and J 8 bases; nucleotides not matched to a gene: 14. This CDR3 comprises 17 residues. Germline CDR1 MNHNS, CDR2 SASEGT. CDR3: CASSVPLGAGGLYEQFF. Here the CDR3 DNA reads TGTGCCAGCAGTGTCCCGCTGGGAGCGGGGGGGCTCTATGAGCAGTTCTTC.

The DNA for the CDR3 is TGTGCCACCAGCAGAGGACGGCAGGGCTACGAGCAGTACTTC. Its translation: CATSRGRQGYEQYF. The chain combines TRBV15 with TRBJ2-7, with a weak D call TRBD1 (5 bases). CDR3 size: 14 residues. The germline gives CDR1 LNHNV, CDR2 YYDKDF (reference sequence). V gave up 1 base and J gave up 3 bases, with 10 bases separating them.